Ten or more counts support the clone carrying this TCR beta chain. The antigen remains unidentified. This entry is derived from a study of identical twins. Findings of the study overall: Those out-of-frame alpha sequences shared by twins showed an excess of low generation probability.

Using its own MiXCR run on the 5' RACE reads, TCRdb lists one record per CDR3 protein. The repertoire holds 430,000 or so distinct CDR3 sequences, with roughly a quarter as singletons. This sample also appeared in a second study, on T cells expressing NK-cell markers. From that study: Sorted CD3+CD56-NKG2C+, CD3+CD56+NKG2C- and CD3+CD56+NKG2C+ T cells were the source of the TCR beta repertoires. The contribution of dominant NKG2C+ clonotypes to CD8+ T cells in roughly 6 donors was roughly 1.0-7.5%.

The TCR sequence derives from a woman younger than 35 in good health. The sample consisted of CD4+ T cells sorted from blood.

The CDR3 here is CASSDQREGRYEQYF. CDR3 nucleotides: TGTGCCAGCAGTGATCAGCGGGAGGGCCGGTACGAGCAGTACTTC. This chain connects TRBV2 to TRBJ2-7; TRBD2 matches 10 bases. The CDR3 has 15 amino acids. J gave up 4 bases and V 3 bases, and 6 bases lay outside the gene matches. The germline CDR1 and CDR2 sequences are SNHLY and FYNNEI.